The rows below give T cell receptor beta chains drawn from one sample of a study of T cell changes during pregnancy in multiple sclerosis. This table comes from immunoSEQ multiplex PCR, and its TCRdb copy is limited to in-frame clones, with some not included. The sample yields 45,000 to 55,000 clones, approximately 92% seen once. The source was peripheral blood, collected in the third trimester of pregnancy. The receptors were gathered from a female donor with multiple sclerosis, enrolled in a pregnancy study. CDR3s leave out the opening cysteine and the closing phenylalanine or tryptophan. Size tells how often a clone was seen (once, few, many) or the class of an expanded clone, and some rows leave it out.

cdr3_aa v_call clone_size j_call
ASSEPGLAGGEQF TRBV6-1 - TRBJ2-1
ASSLAGRKNNEQF TRBV7-9 - TRBJ2-1
ASSRSVTYNSPLH TRBV6-5 - TRBJ1-6
ASSGRDRVTEAF TRBV28 - TRBJ1-1
SVGGQGSLSYGYT TRBV29-1 - TRBJ1-2
ASSQSRQGLRAGELF TRBV14 - TRBJ2-2
ASRYGYSNQPQH TRBV19 - TRBJ1-5
ASSLLGTGYNEQF TRBV28 - TRBJ2-1
ASSLVLAGVNEQF TRBV11-3 - TRBJ2-1
ASSLRGYRGRTEAF TRBV7-3 - TRBJ1-1
ASSDHGGDANFNYGYT TRBV5-1 - TRBJ1-2
ATSRDRGLYVNEQF TRBV15 - TRBJ2-1
AWSVRGRSGYGYT TRBV30 - TRBJ1-2
ASSLIVSTGELF TRBV7-9 - TRBJ2-2
ASSPGTGVMGAF TRBV27 once TRBJ1-1
ASSRNRATEAF TRBV19 - TRBJ1-1
ASSTGTGFLYEQY TRBV7-2 once TRBJ2-7
ASSSGAGDRGYEQY TRBV13 - TRBJ2-7
ATRRLAVINEQF TRBV27 - TRBJ2-1
ASSGTSPGELF TRBV6-6 - TRBJ2-2
ASSFTSGRGDTQY TRBV7-2 once TRBJ2-3
ASSLVSGGAYGNTIY TRBV28 - TRBJ1-3
ASSLGGLAGGLGSYNEQF TRBV5-8 - TRBJ2-1
ASSRWGRAPYNEQF TRBV5-1 - TRBJ2-1
ASSVGQGGNYGYT TRBV7-2 - TRBJ1-2
ASSGFSGSRYEQY TRBV7-9 - TRBJ2-7
ASSVDRLGAYGYT TRBV28 - TRBJ1-2
ASSNLGPYAGAPHEQY TRBV21-1 - TRBJ2-7
ASSGGLASPGTQY TRBV5-1 - TRBJ2-5
ATSRRRTGGRTDTQY TRBV15 - TRBJ2-3
ASSSLAGPYNEQF TRBV6-5 once TRBJ2-1
ASSRQGRGTEAF TRBV6-5 - TRBJ1-1
ASSRGHSDNYGYT TRBV6-1 - TRBJ1-2
ASSDQGTTNEKLF TRBV2 - TRBJ1-4
ASSFIAGGQDTQY TRBV28 - TRBJ2-3
ASSHTGTGTDTQY TRBV4-3 once TRBJ2-3
ASSRDRGRDEQY TRBV5-1 once TRBJ2-7